The 10 T cell receptor beta chains given below trace back to one sample, sequenced in a study of blood T cell repertoires in COVID-19. Using immunoSEQ multiplex PCR, the repertoire was profiled, and TCRdb retains in-frame clones only, with some absent. The table records more than 90,000 clones, roughly 85% of them present only once. Sequenced input: peripheral blood. These receptors were collected from a man in his forties or fifties with acute or convalescent COVID-19.

The chain employs TRBV12-3 or TRBV12-4 and TRBJ2-1, with D uncertain. This CDR3 has 11 residues. V was clipped by 7 bases and J by 7 bases, with 8 bases between them. The CDR3 here is CASTLRNEQFF. The CDR3 nucleotides are TGTGCCAGCACTCTTAGAAATGAGCAGTTCTTC.

The genes are TRBV19 and TRBJ2-5; D possibly corresponds to TRBD2 (5 bases). V gave up 7 bases and J gave up 2 bases, with 14 bases separating them. The CDR3 length is 14 residues. Germline V gene lookup returns CDR1 LNHDA and CDR2 SQIVND (reference sequence). The CDR3 DNA follows: TGTGCCAGTACCGCTAGCTCCCCTCAAGAGACCCAGTACTTC. This encodes CASTASSPQETQYF.

Details on this clone: At one end the junction does not follow the germline gene, possibly because of a read error. The chain uses TRBV29-1 and TRBJ1-1; D gene ambiguous. Germline CDR1 reads SQVTM; CDR2 reads ANQGSEA. The CDR3 consists of 14 residues. In DNA form, the CDR3 reads TGCAGCGTTGAACCACACCTCTCGAACGCTGAAGCTTTCTTT. This sequence encodes CSVEPHLSNAEAFF.

The V and J genes are TRBV5-8 and TRBJ2-5; 9 nucleotides align to TRBD2. V was pared by 0 bases and J by 4 bases, with 4 bases of the junction left unmatched. Germline CDR1 and CDR2: SGHTS and YDEGEE. The CDR3 spans 15 residues. The CDR3 loop reads CASSLGSGRRETQYF. The CDR3 DNA reads as TGTGCCAGCAGCTTGGGCAGCGGGAGGCGAGAGACCCAGTACTTC.

This sequence joins TRBV5-4 and TRBJ2-3; 10 bases agree with TRBD2. CDR3 size: 15 residues. J lost 7 bases, V lost 1 base, and 6 bases had no gene match. Per germline, CDR1 SGHNT and CDR2 YYREEE (reference sequence). The CDR3 coding sequence is TGTGCCAGCAGCTTGTCTAGCGGGAGTAGGAATACGCAGTATTTT. Protein product: CASSLSSGSRNTQYF. The full variable domain, its missing parts supplied by reference TRBV5-4 and TRBJ2-3, is ETGVTQSPTHLIKTRGQQVTLRCSSQSGHNTVSWYQQALGQGPQFIFQYYREEENGRGNFPPRFSGLQFPNYSSELNVNALELDDSALYLCASSLSSGSRNTQYFGPGTRLTVL.

The chain links TRBV28 to TRBJ2-1, with D possibly matching TRBD1 (6 bases). Germline CDR1 and CDR2: MDHEN and SYDVKM. The V end lost 4 bases, the J end lost 3 bases, and 25 bases lay between the germline ends. This CDR3 comprises 19 residues. CDR3 nucleotides: TGTGCCAGCAGTTCTTATATCCCCTTACAGGGATCCAGCTACAATGAGCAGTTCTTC. Translation gives CASSSYIPLQGSSYNEQFF.

The V call is TRBV9, the J call TRBJ1-2, with unresolved D. The CDR3 contains 16 residues. CDR1 is SGDLS, CDR2 YYNGEE, per germline. V was trimmed by 0 bases and J by 4 bases, leaving 16 bases between them. In nucleotides, the CDR3 is TGTGCCAGCAGCGTAGGTGTCAGGCAGCACGGCTATGGCTACACCTTC. Translating it yields CASSVGVRQHGYGYTF.

This rearrangement joins TRBV5-8 to TRBJ2-5; no reliable D call. The CDR3 has 13 amino acids. The germline V and J ends were trimmed by 1 base and 4 bases, with 8 bases remaining between them. Germline CDR1 is SGHTS and CDR2 is YDEGEE. As DNA, the CDR3 is TGTGCCAGCAGCTTGTGGCCCTTAGAGACCCAGTACTTC. Translated, it gives CASSLWPLETQYF.

In regard to this clone: The sample contains more than one DNA sequence encoding this CDR3. The CDR3 region has the DNA TGCGCCAGCAGCTTGGACGGGTTTAGCACAGATACGCAGTATTTT. Translating gives CASSLDGFSTDTQYF. The chain has TRBV5-1 and TRBJ2-3; D uncertain. The CDR3 loop spans 15 amino acids. The ends were cut back, 0 bases at V and 0 bases at J, with 8 bases in the middle. Germline values: CDR1 SGHRS, CDR2 YFSETQ.

The chain employs TRBV28 and TRBJ1-6, with no clear D. Germline values: CDR1 MDHEN, CDR2 SYDVKM. V lost 5 bases and J 3 bases, leaving 11 bases between the germline ends. There are 15 residues in the CDR3. The CDR3 DNA follows: TGTGCCAGCAGTACCCCCGCGGACTATAATTCACCCCTCCACTTT. Translated: CASSTPADYNSPLHF.